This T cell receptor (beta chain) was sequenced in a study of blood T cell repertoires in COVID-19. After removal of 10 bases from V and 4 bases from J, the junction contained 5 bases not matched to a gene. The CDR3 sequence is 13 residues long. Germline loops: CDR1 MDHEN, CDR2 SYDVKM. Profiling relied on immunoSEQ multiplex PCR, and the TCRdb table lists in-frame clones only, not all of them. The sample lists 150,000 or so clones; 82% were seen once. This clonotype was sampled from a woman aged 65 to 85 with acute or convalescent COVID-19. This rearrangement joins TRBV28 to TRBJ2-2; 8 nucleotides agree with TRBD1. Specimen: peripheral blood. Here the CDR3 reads CAIQGAGTGELFF. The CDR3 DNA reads TGTGCCATCCAGGGGGCGGGCACCGGGGAGCTGTTTTTT.